This T cell receptor (beta chain) was identified during a study of response to subunit inactivated influenza vaccine. Points from the study as a whole: Authors suggested each seasonal flu vaccination may recruit only limited numbers of new T cells.

TCRdb ran MiXCR on the RT-PCR reads and lists one entry per CDR3 protein. The sample lists about 530,000 distinct CDR3 sequences; about 11% were seen once. Germline assignment: CDR1 LNHNV and CDR2 YYDKDF (reference sequence). Trimming took 0 bases from V and 4 from J, leaving 9 bases between them. The CDR3 loop spans 14 amino acids. There are a few counts of this clonotype. Antigen specificity is unknown. Sequenced material: PBMCs from blood, taken on the day of vaccination. This TCR derives from a man aged 45-60 years who received an inactivated influenza vaccine. The chain recombines TRBV15 with TRBJ1-2, with a weak D call TRBD1 (5 bases). CDR3 sequence (DNA): TGTGCCACCAGCAGAGATGGGGGGTCCTATGGCTACACCTTC. It translates to CATSRDGGSYGYTF.